These 13 T cell receptor beta chains were all obtained from the same sample, sequenced in a study of shared clonotypes between healthy human individuals. Method: immunoSEQ multiplex PCR; TCRdb's copy keeps in-frame clones and lacks some. Of 2,500,000 or so clones listed, more than 80% are singletons. The sample was naive CD4+ T cells sorted from blood. Subset here: CD45RA+ positively selected. The receptors were sampled from a man aged 18 to 29 in good health.

This chain connects TRBV23-1 to TRBJ2-2; D gene ambiguous. TRBV23-1 is annotated as an ORF whose role is uncertain. V was clipped by 0 bases and J by 2 bases, with 13 bases between them. CDR3 length: 17 residues. Written as DNA, the CDR3 is TGCGCCAGCAGTCAATCGATAGGGCCTCTAAACACCGGGGAGCTGTTTTTT. Translated, it gives CASSQSIGPLNTGELFF.

This clone was recorded once. The gene calls are TRBV11-3 and TRBJ2-2, with 11 bases matching TRBD1. The germline V gene encodes CDR1 SGHNT and CDR2 YENEEA. The CDR3 has 16 residues. V gave up 6 bases and J gave up 4 bases; unmatched junction bases: 7. The CDR3 DNA is TGTGCCAGCAGACCCTCCGGGACAGGGGGCACCGGGGAGCTGTTTTTT. This encodes CASRPSGTGGTGELFF.

V usage is TRBV9 and J usage is TRBJ1-2, with D unresolved. CDR1 and CDR2 from the germline V gene are SGDLS and YYNGEE. The CDR3 runs to 14 residues. Deletions cut 0 bases from V and 8 bases from J, with 14 bases between. The CDR3 loop reads CASSVEEGSRGYTF. CDR3 sequence (DNA): TGTGCCAGCAGCGTAGAAGAAGGGAGTCGGGGCTACACCTTC.

V usage is TRBV10-3 and J usage is TRBJ1-1, with 7 bases lining up with TRBD1. CDR3 length: 14 residues. Unmatched junction bases numbered 7, after V lost 3 bases and J lost 6 bases. The germline V gene encodes CDR1 ENHRY and CDR2 SYGVKD. The CDR3 bases are TGTGCCATCAGTGACGACAGGGAGAAATCTGAAGCTTTCTTT. Translating it yields CAISDDREKSEAFF.

The chain employs TRBV18 and TRBJ2-7, with a tentative D call TRBD1 (5 bases). V lost 0 bases and J 0 bases, leaving 9 bases between the germline ends. The CDR3 loop spans 15 amino acids. Germline CDR1 reads KGHSH; CDR2 reads LQKENI. The CDR3 DNA reads as TGTGCCAGCTCACCACCGCAACAGGCCTCCTACGAGCAGTACTTC. As protein: CASSPPQQASYEQYF.

The chain combines TRBV28 with TRBJ1-1, with D maybe TRBD1 (5 bases). This CDR3 comprises 16 residues. Germline CDR1 is MDHEN and CDR2 is SYDVKM. V lost 3 bases and J 4 bases, leaving 18 bases between the germline ends. This CDR3 reads CASSFPSVKGSTEAFF. DNA of the CDR3: TGTGCCAGCAGTTTCCCATCCGTTAAGGGGAGCACTGAAGCTTTCTTT.

CDR3 sequence: CAWSVSSRANTEAFF. The CDR3 bases are TGTGCCTGGAGTGTGAGTTCCAGGGCCAACACTGAAGCTTTCTTT. The chain uses TRBV30 and TRBJ1-1; perhaps TRBD1 as D (5 bases). The CDR3 extends over 15 amino acids. CDR1 and CDR2 (germline): GTSNPN, SVGIG (reference sequence). The germline V and J ends were trimmed by 0 bases and 2 bases, with 13 bases remaining between them.

The V gene is TRBV5-6, the J gene TRBJ1-4; D might be TRBD1 (5 bases). Germline V gene data show CDR1 as SGHDT and CDR2 as YYEEEE. Trimming left V 5 bases short and J 7 bases short, with 15 bases between. This CDR3 region has 14 residues. The CDR3 sequence is CASSRGSGLEKLFF. The CDR3 DNA reads as TGTGCCAGCAGTCGGGGCTCAGGGCTTGAAAAACTGTTTTTT.

V is TRBV2 and J is TRBJ2-3, with 7 bases lining up with TRBD2. V shed 4 bases, J shed 6 bases, and the junction held 7 bases outside the gene matches. This CDR3 has 14 residues. The germline gives CDR1 SNHLY, CDR2 FYNNEI. The CDR3 reads CASSVAGDRDTQYF. The CDR3 nucleotides are TGTGCCAGCAGTGTTGCGGGGGATCGGGATACGCAGTATTTT.

The rearrangement links TRBV13 to TRBJ1-1, with no clear D. Germline V gives CDR1 PRHDT, CDR2 FYEKMQ (reference sequence). V shed 4 bases and J shed 0 bases, with 15 bases lying between them. The CDR3 is made up of 16 amino acids. CDR3 region: CASSSLSWPMNTEAFF. DNA for the CDR3: TGTGCCAGCAGCTCCCTCTCATGGCCTATGAACACTGAAGCTTTCTTT.

The chain couples TRBV7-6 to TRBJ2-7, with D perhaps matching TRBD1 (6 bases). Germline V gene data show CDR1 as SGHVS and CDR2 as FNYEAQ. The CDR3 sequence is 13 residues long. Trimming removed 3 bases at V and 2 bases at J, with 8 bases between. This chain's CDR3 is CASSFGQTYEQYF. For the CDR3, the DNA is TGTGCCAGCAGCTTTGGACAGACCTACGAGCAGTACTTC.

This clone was seen a few times. This sample also contains other DNA sequences that code for the same CDR3. The rearrangement joins TRBV30 to TRBJ1-1; no clear D. Germline loops: CDR1 GTSNPN, CDR2 SVGIG (reference sequence). V lost 1 base to trimming and J lost 8 bases, with 5 bases between them. This CDR3 spans 10 amino acids. This CDR3 reads CAWSGAEAFF. The CDR3 nucleotides read TGTGCCTGGAGTGGGGCAGAAGCTTTCTTT.

The rearrangement links TRBV4-1 to TRBJ2-2; unclear D gene. This CDR3 contains 15 residues. V shed 4 bases and J shed 1 base, with 10 bases lying between them. Germline-derived CDR1 and CDR2 are MGHRA and YSYEKL. The CDR3 DNA reads TGCGCCAGCAGCCCTAACGGGTGGAACACCGGGGAGCTGTTTTTT. Translation: CASSPNGWNTGELFF.